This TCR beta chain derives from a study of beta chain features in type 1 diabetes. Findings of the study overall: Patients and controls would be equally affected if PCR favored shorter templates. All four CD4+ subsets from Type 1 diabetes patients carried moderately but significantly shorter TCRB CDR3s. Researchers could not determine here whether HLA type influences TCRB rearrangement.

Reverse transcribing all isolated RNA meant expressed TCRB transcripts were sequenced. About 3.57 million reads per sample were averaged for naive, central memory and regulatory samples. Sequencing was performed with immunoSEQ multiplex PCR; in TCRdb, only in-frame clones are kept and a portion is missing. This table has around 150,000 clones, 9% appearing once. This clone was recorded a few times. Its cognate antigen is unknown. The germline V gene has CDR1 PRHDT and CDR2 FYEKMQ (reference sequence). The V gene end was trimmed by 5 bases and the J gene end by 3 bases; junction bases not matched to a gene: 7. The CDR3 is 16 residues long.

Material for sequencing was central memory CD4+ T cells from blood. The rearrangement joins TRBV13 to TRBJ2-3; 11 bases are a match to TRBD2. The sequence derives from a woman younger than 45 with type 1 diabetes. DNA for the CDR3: TGTGCCAGCAGCCTACTAGCGGGAGTGGGAACAGATACGCAGTATTTT. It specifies CASSLLAGVGTDTQYF.